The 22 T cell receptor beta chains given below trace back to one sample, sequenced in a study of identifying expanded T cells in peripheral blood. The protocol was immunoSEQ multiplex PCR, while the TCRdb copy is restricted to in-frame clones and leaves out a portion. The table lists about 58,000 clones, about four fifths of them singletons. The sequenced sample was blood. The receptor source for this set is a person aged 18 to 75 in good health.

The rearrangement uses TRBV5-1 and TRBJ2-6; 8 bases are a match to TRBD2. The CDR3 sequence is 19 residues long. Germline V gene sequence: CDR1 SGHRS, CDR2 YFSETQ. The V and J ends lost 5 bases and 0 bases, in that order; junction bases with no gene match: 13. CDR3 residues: CASSIRLATASSGANVLTF. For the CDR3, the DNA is TGCGCCAGCAGTATAAGACTAGCGACTGCCAGCTCTGGGGCCAACGTCCTGACTTTC.

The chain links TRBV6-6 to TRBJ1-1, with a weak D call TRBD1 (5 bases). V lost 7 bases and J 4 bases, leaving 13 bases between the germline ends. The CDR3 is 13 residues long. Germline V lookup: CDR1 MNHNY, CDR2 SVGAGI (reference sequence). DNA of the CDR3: TGTGCCAGCACCTCCAGGAGGGGCACTGAAGCTTTCTTT. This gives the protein CASTSRRGTEAFF.

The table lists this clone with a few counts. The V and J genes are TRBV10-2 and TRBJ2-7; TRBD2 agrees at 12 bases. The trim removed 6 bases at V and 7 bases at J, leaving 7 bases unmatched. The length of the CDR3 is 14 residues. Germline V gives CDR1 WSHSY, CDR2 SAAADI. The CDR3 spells CASSLAGGPREQYF. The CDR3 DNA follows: TGCGCCAGCAGCCTAGCGGGAGGGCCGCGTGAGCAGTACTTC.

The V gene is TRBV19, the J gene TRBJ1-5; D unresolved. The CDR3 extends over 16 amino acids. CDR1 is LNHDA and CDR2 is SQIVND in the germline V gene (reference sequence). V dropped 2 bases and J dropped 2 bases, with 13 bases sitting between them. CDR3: CASSIHRSLGNQPQHF. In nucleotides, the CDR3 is TGTGCCAGTAGTATACATCGCTCTCTCGGCAATCAGCCCCAGCATTTT.

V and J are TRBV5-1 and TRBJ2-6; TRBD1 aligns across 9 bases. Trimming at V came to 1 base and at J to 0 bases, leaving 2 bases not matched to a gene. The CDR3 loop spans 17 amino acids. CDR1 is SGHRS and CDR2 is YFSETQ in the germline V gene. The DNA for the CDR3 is TGCGCCAGCAGCTTGAGGACAGGGGACTCTGGGGCCAACGTCCTGACTTTC. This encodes CASSLRTGDSGANVLTF. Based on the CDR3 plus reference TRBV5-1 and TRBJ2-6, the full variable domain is KAGVTQTPRYLIKTRGQQVTLSCSPISGHRSVSWYQQTPGQGLQFLFEYFSETQRNKGNFPGRFSGRQFSNSRSEMNVSTLELGDSALYLCASSLRTGDSGANVLTFGAGSRLTVL.

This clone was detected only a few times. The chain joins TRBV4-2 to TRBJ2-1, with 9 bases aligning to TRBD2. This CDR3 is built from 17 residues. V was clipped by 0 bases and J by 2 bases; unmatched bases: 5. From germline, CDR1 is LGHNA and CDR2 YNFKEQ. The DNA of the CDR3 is TGTGCCAGCAGCCAAGAAATGACTAGCGGAGCCTACAATGAGCAGTTCTTC. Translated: CASSQEMTSGAYNEQFF.

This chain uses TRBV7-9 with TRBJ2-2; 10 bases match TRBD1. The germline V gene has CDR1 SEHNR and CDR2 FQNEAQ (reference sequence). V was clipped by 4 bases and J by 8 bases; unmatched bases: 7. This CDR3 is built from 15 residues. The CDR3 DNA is TGTGCCAGCAGCTCGACAGGGGGCAAGGAAGGGGAGCTGTTTTTT. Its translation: CASSSTGGKEGELFF.

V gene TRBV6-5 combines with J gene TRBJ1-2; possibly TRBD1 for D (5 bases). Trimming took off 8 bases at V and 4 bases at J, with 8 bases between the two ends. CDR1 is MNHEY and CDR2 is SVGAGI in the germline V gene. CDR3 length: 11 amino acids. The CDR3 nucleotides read TGTGCCAGCCAGGGCGTCTATGGCTACACCTTC. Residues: CASQGVYGYTF.

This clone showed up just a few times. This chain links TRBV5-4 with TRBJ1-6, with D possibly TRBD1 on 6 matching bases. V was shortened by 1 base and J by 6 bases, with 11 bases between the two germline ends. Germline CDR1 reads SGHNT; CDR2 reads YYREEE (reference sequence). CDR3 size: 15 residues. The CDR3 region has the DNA TGTGCCAGCAGCTTGAAACAGGGCCCTAATTCACCCCTCCACTTT. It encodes CASSLKQGPNSPLHF. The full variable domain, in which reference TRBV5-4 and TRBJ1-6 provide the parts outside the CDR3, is ETGVTQSPTHLIKTRGQQVTLRCSSQSGHNTVSWYQQALGQGPQFIFQYYREEENGRGNFPPRFSGLQFPNYSSELNVNALELDDSALYLCASSLKQGPNSPLHFGNGTRLTVT.

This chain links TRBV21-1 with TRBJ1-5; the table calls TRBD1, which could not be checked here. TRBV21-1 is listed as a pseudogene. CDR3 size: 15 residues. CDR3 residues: CASSNLRGPDQPQHF. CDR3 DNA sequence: TGTGCCAGCAGCAATTTAAGGGGGCCCGATCAGCCCCAGCATTTT.

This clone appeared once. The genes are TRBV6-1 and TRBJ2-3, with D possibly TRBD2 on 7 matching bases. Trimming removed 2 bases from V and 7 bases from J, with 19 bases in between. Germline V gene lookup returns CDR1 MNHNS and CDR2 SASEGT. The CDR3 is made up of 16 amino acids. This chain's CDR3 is CASSEYDGGPSYTQYF. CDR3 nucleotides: TGTGCCAGCAGTGAATATGACGGGGGGCCCTCTTATACGCAGTATTTT.

The CDR3 DNA sequence: TGTGCCAGTAGTATCGGTCGTAGTGGGCTAGGCTCCTACAATGAGCAGTTCTTC. The encoded protein is CASSIGRSGLGSYNEQFF. This chain uses TRBV19 with TRBJ2-1; no clear D gene. From germline, CDR1 is LNHDA and CDR2 SQIVND (reference sequence). Trimming took off 3 bases at V and 0 bases at J, with 18 bases between the two ends. This CDR3 has 18 residues. Full variable domain (outside the CDR3, taken from reference TRBV19 and TRBJ2-1): DGGITQSPKYLFRKEGQNVTLSCEQNLNHDAMYWYRQDPGQGLRLIYYSQIVNDFQKGDIAEGYSVSREKKESFPLTVTSAQKNPTAFYLCASSIGRSGLGSYNEQFFGPGTRLTVL.

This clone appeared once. CDR3 protein: CASSPDRSTYNSPLHF. CDR3 sequence (DNA): TGTGCCAGCTCCCCAGACAGGAGCACTTATAATTCACCCCTCCACTTT. This chain links TRBV18 with TRBJ1-6; possible D gene TRBD1, 6 bases. The CDR3 spans 16 residues. CDR1 is KGHSH and CDR2 is LQKENI in the germline V gene. With 6 bases removed from V and 4 bases from J, the gap between germline ends came to 16 bases. Variable domain in full (rest from reference TRBV18 and TRBJ1-6): NAGVMQNPRHLVRRRGQEARLRCSPMKGHSHVYWYRQLPEEGLKFMVYLQKENIIDESGMPKERFSAEFPKEGPSILRIQQVVRGDSAAYFCASSPDRSTYNSPLHFGNGTRLTVT.

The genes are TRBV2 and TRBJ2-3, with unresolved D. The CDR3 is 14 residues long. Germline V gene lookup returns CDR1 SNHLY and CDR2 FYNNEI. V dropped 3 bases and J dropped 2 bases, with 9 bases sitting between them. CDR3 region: CASSETSNTDTQYF. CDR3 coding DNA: TGTGCCAGCAGTGAGACGTCAAACACAGATACGCAGTATTTT.

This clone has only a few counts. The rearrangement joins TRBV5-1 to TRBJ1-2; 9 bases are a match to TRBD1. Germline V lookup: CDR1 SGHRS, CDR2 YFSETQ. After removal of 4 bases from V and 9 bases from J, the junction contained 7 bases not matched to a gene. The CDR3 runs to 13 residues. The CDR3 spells CASSMGQGRRYTF. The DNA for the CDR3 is TGCGCCAGCAGCATGGGACAGGGTCGACGCTACACCTTC.

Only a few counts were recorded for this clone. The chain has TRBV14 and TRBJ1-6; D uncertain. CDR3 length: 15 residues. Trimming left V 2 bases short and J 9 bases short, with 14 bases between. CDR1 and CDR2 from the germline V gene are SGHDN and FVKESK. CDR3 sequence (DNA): TGTGCCAGCAGCCAAAGATCCTTGACTGGTTCACCCCTCCACTTT. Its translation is CASSQRSLTGSPLHF.

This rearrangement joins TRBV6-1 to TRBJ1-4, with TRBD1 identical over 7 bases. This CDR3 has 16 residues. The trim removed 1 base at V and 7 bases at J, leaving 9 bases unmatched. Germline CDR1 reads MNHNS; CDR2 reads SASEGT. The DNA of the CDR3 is TGTGCCAGCAGTGAAGTGAAAACAGGGGTGGGTGAAAAACTGTTTTTT. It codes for CASSEVKTGVGEKLFF.

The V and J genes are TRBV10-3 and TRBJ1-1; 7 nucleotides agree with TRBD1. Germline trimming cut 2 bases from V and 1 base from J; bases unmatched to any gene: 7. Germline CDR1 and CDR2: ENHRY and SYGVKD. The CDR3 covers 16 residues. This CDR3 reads CAISEEDRVGNTEAFF. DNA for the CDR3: TGTGCCATCAGTGAGGAAGACAGGGTTGGGAACACTGAAGCTTTCTTT.

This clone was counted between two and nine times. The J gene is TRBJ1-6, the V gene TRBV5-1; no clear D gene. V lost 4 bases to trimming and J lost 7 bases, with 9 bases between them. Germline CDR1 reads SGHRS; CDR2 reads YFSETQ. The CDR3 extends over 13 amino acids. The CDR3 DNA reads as TGCGCCAGCAGCCAGGACGCAAATTCACCCCTCCACTTT. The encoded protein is CASSQDANSPLHF.

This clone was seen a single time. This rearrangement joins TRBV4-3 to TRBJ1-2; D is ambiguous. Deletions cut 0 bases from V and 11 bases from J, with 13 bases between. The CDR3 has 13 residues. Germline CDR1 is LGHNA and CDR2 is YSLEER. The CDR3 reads CASSQDRRAGYTF. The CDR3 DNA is TGCGCCAGCAGCCAAGATAGAAGGGCGGGTTACACCTTC.

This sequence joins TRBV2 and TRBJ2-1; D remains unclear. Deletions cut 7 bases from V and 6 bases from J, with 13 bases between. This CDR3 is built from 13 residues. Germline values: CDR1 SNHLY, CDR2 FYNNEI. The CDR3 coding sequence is TGTGCCAGCACCTCGAACTCCGGCAATGAGCAGTTCTTC. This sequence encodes CASTSNSGNEQFF.

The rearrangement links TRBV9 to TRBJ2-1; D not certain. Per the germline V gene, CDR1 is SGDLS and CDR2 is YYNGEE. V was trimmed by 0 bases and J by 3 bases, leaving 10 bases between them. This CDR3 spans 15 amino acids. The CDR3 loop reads CASSVEDNSYNEQFF. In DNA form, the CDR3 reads TGTGCCAGCAGCGTAGAGGATAACAGCTACAATGAGCAGTTCTTC.